This TCR beta chain stems from a study of identical twins. Study-wide findings and caveats: In beta out-of-frame sequences, the excess sharing between twins was weaker.

A single count supports this clonotype. No antigen is known for it. Being one base from a much bigger clone, this may be a read error. The junction had 3 bases not matched to a gene; V was cut back by 6 bases and J by 5 bases. Germline V gene data show CDR1 as DFQATT and CDR2 as SNEGSKA (reference sequence). The CDR3 contains 12 residues. In TCRdb, the 5' RACE reads were re-called with MiXCR into one record per CDR3 protein. The data contain roughly 1.6 million distinct CDR3 sequences, less than 35% of them singletons. Sequencing was carried out using cord blood. This sequence joins TRBV20-1 and TRBJ1-5; 8 bases fit TRBD1. The receptor comes from a newborn girl in good health. The CDR3 bases are TGCAGTGCCCAGACAGGGGATCAGCCCCAGCATTTT. Protein sequence: CSAQTGDQPQHF.